One sample yielded the 5 T cell receptor beta chains listed below, sequenced in a study of cytomegalovirus exposure and HLA in healthy donors. The study ran its PCR with 60 Vbeta and 13 Jbeta primers. The method was immunoSEQ multiplex PCR; TCRdb's version includes in-frame clones alone and lacks a portion of them. The sample shows hundreds of thousands of clones, more than 85% of them seen only once. Sequencing input: PBMCs. These receptors originate from a woman between 18 and 30 years old in good health and CMV-seronegative.

This clone was detected only once. The chain carries TRBV5-1 and TRBJ2-5; 9 positions match TRBD2. After removal of 0 bases from V and 4 bases from J, the junction contained 4 bases not matched to a gene. CDR1 is SGHRS, CDR2 YFSETQ, per germline. This CDR3 has 15 amino acids. The CDR3 spells CASSLGAGGPETQYF. In nucleotides, the CDR3 is TGCGCCAGCAGCTTGGGTGCGGGGGGGCCAGAGACCCAGTACTTC. Together with reference TRBV5-1 and TRBJ2-5, the CDR3 gives the full variable domain: KAGVTQTPRYLIKTRGQQVTLSCSPISGHRSVSWYQQTPGQGLQFLFEYFSETQRNKGNFPGRFSGRQFSNSRSEMNVSTLELGDSALYLCASSLGAGGPETQYFGPGTRLLVL.

The chain combines TRBV20-1 with TRBJ2-1; D is uncertain. The CDR3 totals 11 residues. The V and J ends lost 1 base and 5 bases respectively, with 3 bases between them. Germline CDR1 reads DFQATT; CDR2 reads SNEGSKA (reference sequence). CDR3 loop: CSARAHNEQFF. In DNA, the CDR3 is TGCAGTGCTAGAGCTCACAATGAGCAGTTCTTC.

The genes are TRBV28 and TRBJ1-5; 7 bases match TRBD1. V lost 6 bases, J lost 2 bases, and 7 bases stayed unmatched. CDR1 is MDHEN and CDR2 is SYDVKM in the germline V gene. This CDR3 has 15 residues. The CDR3 region is CASRERDRGNQPQHF. DNA for the CDR3: TGTGCCAGCAGAGAACGCGACAGGGGCAATCAGCCCCAGCATTTT. The full variable domain, completed using reference TRBV28 and TRBJ1-5, is DVKVTQSSRYLVKRTGEKVFLECVQDMDHENMFWYRQDPGLGLRLIYFSYDVKMKEKGDIPEGYSVSREKKERFSLILESASTNQTSMYLCASRERDRGNQPQHFGDGTRLSIL.

The V call is TRBV5-1, the J call TRBJ1-1, with 8 bases matching TRBD1. Germline V gene lookup returns CDR1 SGHRS and CDR2 YFSETQ. This CDR3 comprises 16 residues. V was clipped by 0 bases and J by 10 bases; unmatched bases: 14. The CDR3 loop reads CASSLALDRAQTPAFF. The CDR3 region has the DNA TGCGCCAGCAGCTTGGCCTTGGACAGGGCGCAGACCCCAGCTTTCTTT.

The chain employs TRBV4-3 and TRBJ2-7, with D possibly TRBD2 on 6 matching bases. Germline V gene lookup returns CDR1 LGHNA and CDR2 YSLEER. Trimming removed 1 base at V and 6 bases at J, with 16 bases between. This CDR3 comprises 15 residues. The CDR3 bases are TGCGCCAGCAGCCAAGTGTGGAGGGACCGATCCGAGCAGTACTTC. Translated: CASSQVWRDRSEQYF.